The T cell receptor (beta chain) under discussion was sequenced for a study of T cells in Graves' hyperthyroidism and ophthalmopathy. This clonotype was seen ten or more times. The TCR beta CDR3 regions underwent amplification using RNA transcripts as the source. An initial round of RT-PCR targeting the TCR CDR3 relied on the HTBI primer set. TCRdb ran MiXCR on the multiplex PCR reads and lists one entry per CDR3 protein. The table has 550,000 to 850,000 distinct CDR3 sequences, around 20% seen once. The CDR3 length is 16 residues. Trimming shortened V by 4 bases and J by 1 base, and 14 bases separated the two germline ends. The germline V gene encodes CDR1 SGHRS and CDR2 YFSETQ. Those with hyperthyroidism were 18 to 65 years old, newly diagnosed, and ill for under 2 months. Initially, at the first diagnosis of hyperthyroidism and before any ophthalmopathy symptoms, blood was sampled. The PBMCs were taken from around 9 ml of fresh peripheral blood.

Sample: blood. The source of this sequence is a woman in her fifties or sixties with Graves' hyperthyroidism that later progressed to Graves' ophthalmopathy. The chain recombines TRBV5-1 with TRBJ2-2; D may be TRBD1 (5 bases). The CDR3 DNA follows: TGCGCCAGCAGCCATCAGGGCGTACGGAACACCGGGGAGCTGTTTTTT. Translated, it gives CASSHQGVRNTGELFF. The variable domain in full, with the rest retrieved from reference TRBV5-1 and TRBJ2-2, is KAGVTQTPRYLIKTRGQQVTLSCSPISGHRSVSWYQQTPGQGLQFLFEYFSETQRNKGNFPGRFSGRQFSNSRSEMNVSTLELGDSALYLCASSHQGVRNTGELFFGEGSRLTVL.